This TCR beta chain is from a study of shared clonotypes between healthy human individuals. V was clipped by 5 bases and J by 7 bases, with 9 bases between them. Germline V gene lookup returns CDR1 SGHTA and CDR2 FQGNSA. The length of the CDR3 is 12 residues. Notes on this clone: The target antigen is unknown.

Selected positively for CCR7 and CD45RO-negative, naive CD8 cells excluded terminally differentiated effector memory CD45RA+ cells. Donors comprised only Caucasian adults living in Nashville, Tennessee. Study conclusions and caveats: The study generally estimated greater richness for naive than memory subsets.

Under the authors' procedure: Owing to the provision of junction-only sequences devoid of quality scores by immunoSEQ, filtering differed. The method was immunoSEQ multiplex PCR; TCRdb's version includes in-frame clones alone and lacks a portion of them. That table is the source of V, J and clone size, and D and trimming were worked out from the DNA. The sample lists millions of clones, roughly 91% seen once, with 1.5% to 2% in the top ten. The chain employs TRBV7-2 and TRBJ2-1; D unresolved. This sequence was found in a man between 18 and 35 years old in good health. Some clones in this sample may be carry-over from other donors' samples. Material: naive CD8+ T cells from PBMCs. DNA for the CDR3: TGTGCCAGCAGCCAACTACGGAATGAGCAGTTCTTC. This codes for CASSQLRNEQFF.